Shown below are 4 T cell receptor beta chains from a single sample sequenced in a study of blood T cell repertoires in COVID-19 (dated by TCRdb to 2018 to 2021). Library creation used the immunoSEQ multiplex PCR assay. Held by TCRdb, this immuneACCESS table contains in-frame sequences only and omits some clones. Under half of the omission traces to an unresolved V gene where checked; the cause of the rest is unknown. Present in this sample are some 200,000 clones, about 83% of which were seen just once. The ten largest account for over 0.95% of the sample. Material: peripheral blood. The receptors stem from a woman in her 30s with COVID-19, enrolled during active disease.

The chain carries TRBV19 and TRBJ1-2; D not resolved. In germline, CDR1 is LNHDA, CDR2 SQIVND (reference sequence). The length of the CDR3 is 13 residues. V lost 5 bases and J 3 bases, leaving 10 bases between the germline ends. CDR3 nucleotides: TGTGCCAGTAGTCGGGAGACCGACTATGGCTACACCTTC. This translates into CASSRETDYGYTF. Using reference TRBV19 and TRBJ1-2 for the parts outside the CDR3, the full variable domain is DGGITQSPKYLFRKEGQNVTLSCEQNLNHDAMYWYRQDPGQGLRLIYYSQIVNDFQKGDIAEGYSVSREKKESFPLTVTSAQKNPTAFYLCASSRETDYGYTFGSGTRLTVV.

Only one count was recorded for this clone. CDR3 DNA sequence: TGTGCCAGCAGCGTCACAGGGGGGTGGTCGGCTCAGCCCCAGCATTTT. Amino acid sequence: CASSVTGGWSAQPQHF. The chain employs TRBV5-6 and TRBJ1-5, with 8 bases that match TRBD1. CDR3 length: 16 residues. The V gene end was trimmed by 4 bases and the J gene end by 6 bases; junction bases not matched to a gene: 12. Germline lookup yields CDR1 SGHDT and CDR2 YYEEEE. The full variable domain, in which reference TRBV5-6 and TRBJ1-5 provide the parts outside the CDR3, is DAGVTQSPTHLIKTRGQQVTLRCSPKSGHDTVSWYQQALGQGPQFIFQYYEEEERQRGNFPDRFSGHQFPNYSSELNVNALLLGDSALYLCASSVTGGWSAQPQHFGDGTRLSIL.

The chain joins TRBV5-1 to TRBJ1-6, with D uncertain. With 4 bases removed from V and 0 bases from J, the gap between germline ends came to 11 bases. CDR1 is SGHRS and CDR2 is YFSETQ in the germline V gene. The CDR3 extends over 16 amino acids. The CDR3 sequence is CASSPGGSSYNSPLHF. Written as DNA, the CDR3 is TGCGCCAGCAGCCCCGGAGGGAGCTCCTATAATTCACCCCTCCACTTT.

This clone occurred a few times. V gene TRBV7-2 combines with J gene TRBJ1-5; D call uncertain. Trimming pared 5 bases from V and 2 bases from J, leaving 10 bases between. The germline CDR1 and CDR2 sequences are SGHTA and FQGNSA. The CDR3 contains 14 residues. The chain's CDR3 is CASSQQRGNQPQHF. The CDR3 DNA reads as TGTGCCAGCAGCCAGCAGCGGGGCAATCAGCCCCAGCATTTT. Variable domain in full (rest from reference TRBV7-2 and TRBJ1-5): GAGVSQSPSNKVTEKGKDVELRCDPISGHTALYWYRQSLGQGLEFLIYFQGNSAPDKSGLPSDRFSAERTGGSVSTLTIQRTQQEDSAVYLCASSQQRGNQPQHFGDGTRLSIL.